This is a list of T cell receptor beta chains from one sample in a study of identical twins. TCRdb independently ran MiXCR on the 5' RACE reads; one entry per CDR3 protein. Of 600,000 to 800,000 distinct CDR3 sequences in the sample, roughly 20% are singletons; the top ten hold roughly 4%. These same records also appear under a second study, on T cells expressing NK-cell markers.

Sequencing input: PBMCs. Receptors were obtained from a woman aged 18 to 35 in good health. Both conserved end residues are part of each CDR3. Each record gives: clone size, J gene, D gene, V gene, CDR3 protein, CDR3 DNA. D genes are given only for firm matches. Some rows mark clone size as missing; the rest say once, few, many or name a class of expanded clone.

clone_size: .
j_call: TRBJ2-2
d_call: .
v_call: TRBV24-1
cdr3_aa: CATSSEVHAGELFF
cdr3_nt: TGTGCCACCAGCTCTGAAGTCCACGCCGGGGAGCTGTTTTTT

clone_size: .
j_call: TRBJ1-2
d_call: .
v_call: TRBV20-1
cdr3_aa: CSAPGQSSGYTF
cdr3_nt: TGCAGTGCTCCGGGGCAAAGCTCCGGCTACACCTTC

clone_size: few
j_call: TRBJ2-7
d_call: .
v_call: TRBV20-1
cdr3_aa: CSAREGSHLGEQYF
cdr3_nt: TGCAGTGCTAGGGAGGGATCTCACCTGGGAGAGCAGTACTTC

clone_size: .
j_call: TRBJ2-7
d_call: TRBD1
v_call: TRBV27
cdr3_aa: CASSLGQGGFFKVYEQYF
cdr3_nt: TGTGCCAGCAGTTTGGGACAGGGGGGGTTTTTTAAAGTCTACGAGCAGTACTTC

clone_size: .
j_call: TRBJ1-6
d_call: .
v_call: TRBV11-3
cdr3_aa: CASSLSGGLLHF
cdr3_nt: TGTGCCAGCAGCCTAAGTGGGGGCCTACTCCACTTT

clone_size: many
j_call: TRBJ2-1
d_call: .
v_call: TRBV20-1
cdr3_aa: CSASTRGSYNEQFF
cdr3_nt: TGCAGTGCTAGTACTAGGGGCTCCTACAATGAGCAGTTCTTC

clone_size: once
j_call: TRBJ2-7
d_call: .
v_call: TRBV27
cdr3_aa: CASRPRRVGWAPYEQYF
cdr3_nt: TGTGCCAGCAGGCCCCGTCGCGTGGGGTGGGCTCCCTACGAGCAGTACTTC

clone_size: few
j_call: TRBJ2-7
d_call: .
v_call: TRBV20-1
cdr3_aa: CSARPGGQPYEQYF
cdr3_nt: TGCAGTGCCCGGCCCGGGGGGCAGCCGTACGAGCAGTACTTC

clone_size: .
j_call: TRBJ2-1
d_call: .
v_call: TRBV5-1
cdr3_aa: CASSPLADHNEQFF
cdr3_nt: TGCGCCAGCAGCCCTTTAGCGGACCACAATGAGCAGTTCTTC

clone_size: .
j_call: TRBJ2-2
d_call: .
v_call: TRBV4-3
cdr3_aa: CASSQEWTNTGELFF
cdr3_nt: TGCGCCAGCAGCCAAGAGTGGACGAACACCGGGGAGCTGTTTTTT

clone_size: few
j_call: TRBJ1-5
d_call: .
v_call: TRBV6-1
cdr3_aa: CASSLTGTGQPQHF
cdr3_nt: TGTGCCAGCAGCCTAACAGGGACGGGTCAGCCCCAGCATTTT

clone_size: .
j_call: TRBJ2-7
d_call: .
v_call: TRBV7-2
cdr3_aa: CASSLTGTSTYEQYF
cdr3_nt: TGTGCCAGCAGCTTGACCGGGACTTCTACCTACGAGCAGTACTTC

clone_size: .
j_call: TRBJ2-1
d_call: .
v_call: TRBV12-3/TRBV12-4
cdr3_aa: CASSPVVRNEQFF
cdr3_nt: TGTGCCAGCAGTCCAGTAGTCAGGAATGAGCAGTTCTTC